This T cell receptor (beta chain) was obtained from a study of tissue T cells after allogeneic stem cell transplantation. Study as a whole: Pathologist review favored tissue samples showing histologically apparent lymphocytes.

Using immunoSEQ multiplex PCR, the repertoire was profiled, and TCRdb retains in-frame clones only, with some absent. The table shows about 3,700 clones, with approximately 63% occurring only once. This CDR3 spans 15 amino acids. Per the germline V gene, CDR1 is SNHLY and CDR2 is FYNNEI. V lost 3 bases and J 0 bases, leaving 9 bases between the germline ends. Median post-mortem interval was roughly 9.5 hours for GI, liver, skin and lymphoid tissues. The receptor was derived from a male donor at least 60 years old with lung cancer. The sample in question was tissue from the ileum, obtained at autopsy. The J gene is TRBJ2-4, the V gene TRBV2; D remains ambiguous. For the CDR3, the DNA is TGTGCCAGCAGTGACTACCAGCTAGCCAAAAACATTCAGTACTTC. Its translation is CASSDYQLAKNIQYF.